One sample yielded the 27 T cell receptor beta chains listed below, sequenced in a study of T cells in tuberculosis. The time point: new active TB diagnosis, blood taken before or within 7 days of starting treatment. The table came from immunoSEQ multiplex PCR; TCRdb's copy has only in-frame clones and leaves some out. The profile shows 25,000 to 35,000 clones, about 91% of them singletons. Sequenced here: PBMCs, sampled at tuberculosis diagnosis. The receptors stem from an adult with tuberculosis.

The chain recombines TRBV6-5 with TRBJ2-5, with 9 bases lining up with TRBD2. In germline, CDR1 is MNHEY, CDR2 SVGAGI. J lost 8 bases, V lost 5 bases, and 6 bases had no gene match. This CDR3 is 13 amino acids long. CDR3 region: CASSPGSGRTQYF. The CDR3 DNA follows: TGTGCCAGCAGTCCTGGTAGCGGGAGAACCCAGTACTTC.

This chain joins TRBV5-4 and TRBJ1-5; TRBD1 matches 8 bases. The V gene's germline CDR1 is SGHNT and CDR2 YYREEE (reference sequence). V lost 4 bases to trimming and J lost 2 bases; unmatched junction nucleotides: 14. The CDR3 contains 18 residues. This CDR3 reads CASSGGKQGVGRNQPQHF. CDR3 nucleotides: TGTGCCAGCAGCGGAGGAAAACAGGGGGTAGGGCGCAATCAGCCCCAGCATTTT.

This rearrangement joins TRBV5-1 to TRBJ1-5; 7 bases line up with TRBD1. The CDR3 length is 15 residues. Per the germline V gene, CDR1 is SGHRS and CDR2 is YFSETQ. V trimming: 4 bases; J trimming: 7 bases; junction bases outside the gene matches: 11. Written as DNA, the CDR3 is TGCGCCAGCAGCCCGGGAGACAGGGATTTCCAGCCCCAGCATTTT. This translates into CASSPGDRDFQPQHF.

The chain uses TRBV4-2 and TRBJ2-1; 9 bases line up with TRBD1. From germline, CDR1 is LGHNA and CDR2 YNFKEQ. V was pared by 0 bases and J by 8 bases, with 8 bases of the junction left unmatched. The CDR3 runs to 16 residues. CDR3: CASSQDHGQGSDEQFF. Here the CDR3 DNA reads TGTGCCAGCAGCCAAGATCATGGACAGGGGAGTGATGAGCAGTTCTTC.

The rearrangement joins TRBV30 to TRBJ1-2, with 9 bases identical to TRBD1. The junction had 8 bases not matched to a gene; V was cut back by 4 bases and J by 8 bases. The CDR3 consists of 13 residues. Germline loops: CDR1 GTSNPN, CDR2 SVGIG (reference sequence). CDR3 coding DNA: TGTGCCTGGACCGGACAGGGGCTCAGGGGCTACACCTTC. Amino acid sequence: CAWTGQGLRGYTF.

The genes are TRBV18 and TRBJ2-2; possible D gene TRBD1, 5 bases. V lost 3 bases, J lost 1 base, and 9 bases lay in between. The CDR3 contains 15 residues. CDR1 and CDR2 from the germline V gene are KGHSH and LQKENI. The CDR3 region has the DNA TGTGCCAGCTCACCCCAGGGCGAGAACACCGGGGAGCTGTTTTTT. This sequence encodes CASSPQGENTGELFF.

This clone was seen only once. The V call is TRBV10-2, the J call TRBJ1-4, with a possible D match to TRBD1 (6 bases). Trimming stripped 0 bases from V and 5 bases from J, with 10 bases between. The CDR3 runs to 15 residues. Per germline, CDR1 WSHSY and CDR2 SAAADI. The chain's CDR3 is CASSESFRGNEKLFF. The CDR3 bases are TGCGCCAGCAGTGAGTCGTTCAGGGGCAATGAAAAACTGTTTTTT.

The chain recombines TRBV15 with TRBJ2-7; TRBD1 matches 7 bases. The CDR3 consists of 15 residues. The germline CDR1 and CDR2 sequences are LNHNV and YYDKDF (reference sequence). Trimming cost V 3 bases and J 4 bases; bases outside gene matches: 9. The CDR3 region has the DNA TGTGCCACCAGCAGGGACAGGTCGTCTTCTTACGAGCAGTACTTC. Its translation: CATSRDRSSSYEQYF.

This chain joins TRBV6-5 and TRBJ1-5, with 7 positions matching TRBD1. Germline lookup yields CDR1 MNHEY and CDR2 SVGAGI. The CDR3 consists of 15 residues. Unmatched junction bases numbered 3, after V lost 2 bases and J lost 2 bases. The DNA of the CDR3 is TGTGCCAGCAGTTACACCGGGACAGGCAATCAGCCCCAGCATTTT. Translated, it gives CASSYTGTGNQPQHF.

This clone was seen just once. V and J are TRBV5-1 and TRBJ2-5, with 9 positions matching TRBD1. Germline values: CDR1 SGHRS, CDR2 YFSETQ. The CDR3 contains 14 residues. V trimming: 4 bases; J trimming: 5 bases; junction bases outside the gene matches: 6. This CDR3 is CASSPDRGVETQYF. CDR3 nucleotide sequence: TGCGCCAGCAGCCCGGACAGGGGTGTGGAGACCCAGTACTTC.

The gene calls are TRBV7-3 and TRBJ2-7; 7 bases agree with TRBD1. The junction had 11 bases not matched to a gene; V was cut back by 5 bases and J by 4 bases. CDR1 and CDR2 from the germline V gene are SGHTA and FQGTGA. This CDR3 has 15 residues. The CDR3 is CASSTQDRPIYEQYF. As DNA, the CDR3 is TGTGCCAGCAGCACGCAGGACAGGCCGATTTACGAGCAGTACTTC.

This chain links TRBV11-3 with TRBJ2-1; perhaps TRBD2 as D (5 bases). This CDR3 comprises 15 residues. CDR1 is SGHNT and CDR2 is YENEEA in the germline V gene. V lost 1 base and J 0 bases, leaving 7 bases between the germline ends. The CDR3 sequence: CASSLGGSSYNEQFF. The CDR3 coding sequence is TGTGCCAGCAGCTTAGGAGGGAGCTCCTACAATGAGCAGTTCTTC.

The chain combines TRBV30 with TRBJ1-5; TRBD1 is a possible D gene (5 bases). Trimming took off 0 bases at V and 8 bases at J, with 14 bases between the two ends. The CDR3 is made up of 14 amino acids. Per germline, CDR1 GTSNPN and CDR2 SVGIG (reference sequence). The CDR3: CAWSVGAGNKPQHF. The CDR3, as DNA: TGTGCCTGGAGTGTAGGGGCGGGGAATAAGCCCCAGCATTTT.

Here the CDR3 reads CASRIRLAELNEQFF. The CDR3 DNA sequence: TGTGCCAGCAGGATAAGACTAGCAGAGTTAAATGAGCAGTTCTTC. The rearrangement uses TRBV5-4 and TRBJ2-1; 7 bases line up with TRBD2. V shed 5 bases, J shed 7 bases, and the junction held 12 bases outside the gene matches. The CDR3 loop spans 15 amino acids. Per germline, CDR1 SGHNT and CDR2 YYREEE (reference sequence).

CDR3 amino acids: CASSSGQGGNEQFF. CDR3 coding DNA: TGTGCCAGCAGCTCCGGACAGGGGGGAAATGAGCAGTTCTTC. The J gene is TRBJ2-1, the V gene TRBV11-2; 10 nucleotides agree with TRBD1. The CDR3 runs to 14 residues. From germline, CDR1 is SGHAT and CDR2 FQNNGV. The ends lost 4 bases at V and 7 bases at J; junction bases unmatched: 4.

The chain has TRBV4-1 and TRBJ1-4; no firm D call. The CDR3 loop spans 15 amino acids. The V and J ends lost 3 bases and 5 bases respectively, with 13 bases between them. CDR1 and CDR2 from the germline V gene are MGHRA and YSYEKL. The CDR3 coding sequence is TGCGCCAGCAGCCACGTGGGCAGGAAAAATGAAAAACTGTTTTTT. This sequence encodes CASSHVGRKNEKLFF.

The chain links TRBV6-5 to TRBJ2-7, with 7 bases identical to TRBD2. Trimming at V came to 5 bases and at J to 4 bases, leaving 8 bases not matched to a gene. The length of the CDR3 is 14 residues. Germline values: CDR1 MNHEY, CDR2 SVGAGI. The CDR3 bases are TGTGCCAGCAGTCGCATGAGGGAGGGGTACGAGCAGTACTTC. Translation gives CASSRMREGYEQYF.

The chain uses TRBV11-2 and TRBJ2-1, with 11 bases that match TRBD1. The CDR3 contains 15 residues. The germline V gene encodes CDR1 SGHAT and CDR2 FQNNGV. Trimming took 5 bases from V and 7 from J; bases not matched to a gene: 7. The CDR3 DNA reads TGTGCCAGCAGCATCGGACAGGGGGCGGCGAATGAGCAGTTCTTC. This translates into CASSIGQGAANEQFF.

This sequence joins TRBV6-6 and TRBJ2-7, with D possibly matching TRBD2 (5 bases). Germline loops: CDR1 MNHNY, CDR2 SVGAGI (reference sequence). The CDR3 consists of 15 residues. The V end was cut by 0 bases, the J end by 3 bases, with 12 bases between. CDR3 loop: CASSYSAGRNYEQYF. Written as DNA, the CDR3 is TGTGCCAGCAGTTACTCGGCGGGCAGGAACTACGAGCAGTACTTC.

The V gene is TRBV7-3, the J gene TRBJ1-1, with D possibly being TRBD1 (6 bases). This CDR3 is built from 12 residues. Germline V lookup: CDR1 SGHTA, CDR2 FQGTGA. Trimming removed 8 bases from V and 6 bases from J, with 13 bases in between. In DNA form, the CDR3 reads TGTGCCAGCTCAGAACAGGGTTCTGAAGCTTTCTTT. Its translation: CASSEQGSEAFF. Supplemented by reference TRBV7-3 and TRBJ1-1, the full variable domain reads GAGVSQTPSNKVTEKGKYVELRCDPISGHTALYWYRQSLGQGPEFLIYFQGTGAADDSGLPNDRFFAVRPEGSVSTLKIQRTERGDSAVYLCASSEQGSEAFFGQGTRLTVV.

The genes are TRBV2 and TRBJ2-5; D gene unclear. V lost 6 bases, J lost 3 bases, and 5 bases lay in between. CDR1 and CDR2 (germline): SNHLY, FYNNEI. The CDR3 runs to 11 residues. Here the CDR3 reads CASSPEETQYF. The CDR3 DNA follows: TGTGCCAGCAGCCCCGAAGAGACCCAGTACTTC.

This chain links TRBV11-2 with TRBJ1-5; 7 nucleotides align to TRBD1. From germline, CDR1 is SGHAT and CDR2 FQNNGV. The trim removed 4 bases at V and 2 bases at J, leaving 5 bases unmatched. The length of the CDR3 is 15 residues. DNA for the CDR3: TGTGCCAGCAGCTCGACAGGGATGGGCAATCAGCCCCAGCATTTT. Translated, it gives CASSSTGMGNQPQHF.

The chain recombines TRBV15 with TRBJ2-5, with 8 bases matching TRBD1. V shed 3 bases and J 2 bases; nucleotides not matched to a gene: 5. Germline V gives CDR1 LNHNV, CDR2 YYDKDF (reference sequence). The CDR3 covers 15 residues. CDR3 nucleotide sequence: TGTGCCACCAGCAGGGACAGGGCTTCACAAGAGACCCAGTACTTC. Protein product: CATSRDRASQETQYF.

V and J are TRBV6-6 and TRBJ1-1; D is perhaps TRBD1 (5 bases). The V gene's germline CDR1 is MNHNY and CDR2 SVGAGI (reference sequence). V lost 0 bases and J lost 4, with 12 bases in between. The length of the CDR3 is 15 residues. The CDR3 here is CASSYSEGVGTEAFF. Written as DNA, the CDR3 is TGTGCCAGCAGTTACTCGGAAGGGGTAGGCACTGAAGCTTTCTTT.

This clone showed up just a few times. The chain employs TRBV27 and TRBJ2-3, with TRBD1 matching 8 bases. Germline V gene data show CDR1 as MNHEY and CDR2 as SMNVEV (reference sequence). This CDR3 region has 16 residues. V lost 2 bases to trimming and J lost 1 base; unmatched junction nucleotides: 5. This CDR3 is CASSLLPGGRTDTQYF. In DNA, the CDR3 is TGTGCCAGCAGTTTACTGCCAGGGGGCCGCACAGATACGCAGTATTTT.

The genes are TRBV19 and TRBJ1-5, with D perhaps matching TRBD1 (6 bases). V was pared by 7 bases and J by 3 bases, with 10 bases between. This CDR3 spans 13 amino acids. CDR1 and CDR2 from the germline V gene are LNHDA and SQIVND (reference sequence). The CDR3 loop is CASMNRVNQPQHF. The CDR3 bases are TGTGCCAGTATGAACAGGGTCAATCAGCCCCAGCATTTT. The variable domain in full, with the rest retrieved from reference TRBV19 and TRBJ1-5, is DGGITQSPKYLFRKEGQNVTLSCEQNLNHDAMYWYRQDPGQGLRLIYYSQIVNDFQKGDIAEGYSVSREKKESFPLTVTSAQKNPTAFYLCASMNRVNQPQHFGDGTRLSIL.

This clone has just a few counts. The CDR3 sequence is CASSLVRTGGYEQYF. CDR3 DNA sequence: TGTGCCAGCAGCTTAGTGCGGACAGGGGGCTACGAGCAGTACTTC. The rearrangement joins TRBV11-2 to TRBJ2-7, with 10 bases lining up with TRBD1. V was clipped by 1 base and J by 3 bases; unmatched bases: 3. The CDR3 length is 15 residues. Germline CDR1 reads SGHAT; CDR2 reads FQNNGV. Combining the CDR3 with reference TRBV11-2 and TRBJ2-7 gives the whole variable domain EAGVAQSPRYKIIEKRQSVAFWCNPISGHATLYWYQQILGQGPKLLIQFQNNGVVDDSQLPKDRFSAERLKGVDSTLKIQPAKLEDSAVYLCASSLVRTGGYEQYFGPGTRLTVT.